Presented here are 8 T cell receptor beta chains from one specimen sequenced in a study of tumor-infiltrating lymphocytes in glioblastoma multiforme. Multiple V-beta primers and a C-beta primer amplified TCRB from RNA. MiXCR, run by TCRdb on the multiplex PCR reads, gives a single entry per CDR3 protein. In the table there are about 11,000 distinct CDR3 sequences, about three quarters of which are singletons. Sequencing was done on a sample of brain tumor tissue. Receptor source: a male donor with glioblastoma.

On this clonotype: One junction end does not reproduce the germline sequence, and a read error may be involved. The J gene is TRBJ1-1, the V gene TRBV11-2; the match to TRBD1 covers 9 bases. Germline CDR1 is SGHAT and CDR2 is FQNNGV. The CDR3 totals 16 residues. The CDR3 bases are TGTGCCGGCAGCCTCCCCGGGACAGGGACTAACACTGAAGCTTTCTTT. Protein sequence: CAGSLPGTGTNTEAFF. Using reference TRBV11-2 and TRBJ1-1 for the parts outside the CDR3, the full variable domain is EAGVAQSPRYKIIEKRQSVAFWCNPISGHATLYWYQQILGQGPKLLIQFQNNGVVDDSQLPKDRFSAERLKGVDSTLKIQPAKLEDSAVYLCAGSLPGTGTNTEAFFGQGTRLTVV.

On this clonotype: Because it lacks the conserved phenylalanine or tryptophan at the end, this CDR3 is likely a read error. The chain couples TRBV20-1 to TRBJ2-1; D call uncertain. The germline V and J ends were trimmed by 0 bases and 8 bases, with 14 bases remaining between them. The CDR3 runs 14 residues. Germline V gene lookup returns CDR1 DFQATT and CDR2 SNEGSKA (reference sequence). The CDR3 DNA is TGCAGTGCTAGAGATGAGGCTCGGCTGTATGAGCAGTTCCTC. It specifies CSARDEARLYEQFL.

The chain has TRBV11-2 and TRBJ2-1, with 7 bases that match TRBD2. Trimming at V came to 0 bases and at J to 8 bases, leaving 19 bases not matched to a gene. The CDR3 has 19 amino acids. Per the germline V gene, CDR1 is SGHAT and CDR2 is FQNNGV. The CDR3 spells CASSLDFPPSPGGGDEQFF. In DNA, the CDR3 is TGTGCCAGCAGCTTAGATTTCCCCCCCTCTCCGGGAGGTGGGGATGAGCAGTTCTTC.

There are many counts of this clonotype. This chain uses TRBV12-3 or TRBV12-4 with TRBJ1-2; D gene unclear. This CDR3 spans 13 amino acids. V lost 1 base and J lost 2, with 5 bases in between. CDR3 region: CASSLDGNYGYTF. For the CDR3, the DNA is TGTGCCAGCAGTTTAGACGGAAACTATGGCTACACCTTC.

Concerning this clonotype: Without the conserved terminal phenylalanine or tryptophan, this CDR3 likely stems from a read error. The limits of the CDR3 on the DNA are not certain, so only TCRdb's listed CDR3 is given. The chain employs TRBV29-1 and TRBJ1-1. The CDR3 is 13 residues long, counting both termini. The germline CDR1 and CDR2 sequences are SQVTM and ANQGSEA. The CDR3 is CRVKNYENTEAFS.

This clonotype was detected many times. This sequence may be a read error, since a much larger clone differs from it by one base. As the CDR3 is not closed by the conserved phenylalanine or tryptophan, this likely results from a read error. The chain links TRBV30 to TRBJ2-1, with D uncertain. The germline V gene has CDR1 GTSNPN and CDR2 SVGIG (reference sequence). The length of the CDR3 is 13 residues. Trimming pared 5 bases from V and 9 bases from J, leaving 17 bases between. The CDR3 region is CAWERMSSAEQFS. In DNA form, the CDR3 reads TGTGCCTGGGAACGGATGAGCTCAGCTGAGCAGTTCTCC.

The chain carries TRBV5-6 and TRBJ1-5, with D possibly TRBD1 on 5 matching bases. CDR1 and CDR2 from the germline V gene are SGHDT and YYEEEE. With 2 bases removed from V and 6 bases from J, the gap between germline ends came to 6 bases. CDR3 length: 12 residues. The CDR3 protein is CASSLGAQPQHF. The DNA of the CDR3 is TGTGCCAGCAGCTTAGGGGCTCAGCCCCAGCATTTT.

The chain couples TRBV29-1 to TRBJ1-5, with D possibly matching TRBD1 (5 bases). This CDR3 has 13 residues. Germline CDR1 is SQVTM and CDR2 is ANQGSEA. Trimming removed 3 bases from V and 5 bases from J, with 11 bases in between. CDR3 protein: CSVEVSRDQPQHF. The CDR3 region has the DNA TGCAGCGTTGAGGTCTCCAGGGATCAGCCCCAGCATTTT.